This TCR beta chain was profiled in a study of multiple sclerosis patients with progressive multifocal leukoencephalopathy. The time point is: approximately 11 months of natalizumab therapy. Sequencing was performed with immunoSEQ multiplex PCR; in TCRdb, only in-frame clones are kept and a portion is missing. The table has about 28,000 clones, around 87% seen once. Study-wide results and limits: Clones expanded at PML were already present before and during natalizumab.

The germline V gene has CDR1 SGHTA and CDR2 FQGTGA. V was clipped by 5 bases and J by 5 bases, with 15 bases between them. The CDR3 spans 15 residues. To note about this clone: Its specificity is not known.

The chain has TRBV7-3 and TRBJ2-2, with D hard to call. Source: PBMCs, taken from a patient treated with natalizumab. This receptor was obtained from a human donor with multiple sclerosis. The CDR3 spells CASSPSGRGTGELFF. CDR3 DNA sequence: TGTGCCAGCAGCCCCTCCGGGCGTGGAACCGGGGAGCTGTTTTTT.